This TCR beta chain was retrieved from a study of cytomegalovirus exposure and HLA in healthy donors. Background on the study: Of around 400 genotyped donors, 81% grouped in the Caucasian-associated ancestry cluster.

Vbeta (60) and Jbeta (13) primers were used in the PCR. Measured with immunoSEQ multiplex PCR; TCRdb has only the in-frame clones, and not every one. The data hold some 200,000 clones, with 75% to 85% observed a single time. Overall study findings and caveats: Analysis was performed later, and it showed HLA-associated TCR beta chains to be more clonally expanded than equally common others. The study labeled more than 150 TCR beta chains cytomegalovirus-associated. According to a later analysis, donors in an Asian-associated ancestry cluster reportedly had fewer N-insertions than the 666-donor mean.

Regarding this clone: Its antigen is not identified.

This CDR3 has 12 residues. V lost 3 bases, J lost 6 bases, and 6 bases lay in between. Germline CDR1 and CDR2: LNHDA and SQIVND (reference sequence). Sequencing input: PBMCs. V is TRBV19 and J is TRBJ1-5, with D unresolved. The sequence derives from a boy aged 10-17 years in good health and CMV-seronegative. CDR3 sequence reads: CASSISPQPQHF. As DNA, the CDR3 is TGTGCCAGTAGTATCTCCCCTCAGCCCCAGCATTTT.